The rows below give T cell receptor beta chains drawn from one sample of a study of cytomegalovirus exposure and HLA in healthy donors. Profiling relied on immunoSEQ multiplex PCR, and the TCRdb table lists in-frame clones only, not all of them. The data contain 120,000 or so clones, 65% to 90% of them seen just once; the ten biggest clones take up approximately 2.1%. Sequencing input: PBMCs. The source of these receptors is a man aged 25 to 45 in good health and CMV-seronegative. Both conserved end residues are part of each CDR3. Fields, in order: J gene, V gene, clone size, D gene, CDR3 DNA, CDR3 protein. A D gene is named only where the DNA matches it firmly. A clone size is listed for some rows: how often the clone was seen (once, few, many), or a class if it is expanded.

>TRBJ2-2|TRBV7-9|few|.
TGTGCCAGCAGCAAAACAAACGGGGAGCTGTTTTTT
CASSKTNGELFF
>TRBJ2-2|TRBV19|.|.
TGTGCCAGTAGTATAGGTGAAGACATAGGCCTGTTTTTT
CASSIGEDIGLFF
>TRBJ1-2|TRBV30|.|TRBD1
TGTGCCTGGAGTGCGACAGGGACCTATGGCTACACCTTC
CAWSATGTYGYTF
>TRBJ2-7|TRBV19|.|.
TGTGCCAGTAGTATAGGGGGAGGCCCCTACGAGCAGTACTTC
CASSIGGGPYEQYF
>TRBJ1-1|TRBV5-4|.|.
TGTGCCAGCAGCCTCGGCACAGGTTTGAACACTGAAGCTTTCTTT
CASSLGTGLNTEAFF
>TRBJ2-1|TRBV29-1|.|.
TGCAGCGTTCTACAGGGAAGCTCCTACAATGAGCAGTTCTTC
CSVLQGSSYNEQFF
>TRBJ2-7|TRBV6-5|.|TRBD1
TGTGCCAGCAGTTCCCGGGACAGGGACTACGAGCAGTACTTC
CASSSRDRDYEQYF
>TRBJ2-3|TRBV2|.|TRBD2
TGTGCCAGCAGTGACTCGAGCGGGGGGGCCGCAGATACGCAGTATTTT
CASSDSSGGAADTQYF
>TRBJ2-7|TRBV11-2|.|.
TGTGCCAGCAGCTTTGGGGCAGGGACCTACGAGCAGTACTTC
CASSFGAGTYEQYF
>TRBJ2-3|TRBV5-1|.|TRBD2
TGCGCCAGCAGCGGGACTAGCGGGGGGGCCGGCGCAGATACGCAGTATTTT
CASSGTSGGAGADTQYF
>TRBJ2-7|TRBV5-1|.|.
TGCGCCAGCAGCTCTCCCTACGAGCAGTACTTC
CASSSPYEQYF
>TRBJ2-3|TRBV9|.|TRBD2
TGTGCCAGCAGCATAAGAGCGGGGAGAGATACGCAGTATTTT
CASSIRAGRDTQYF
>TRBJ2-6|TRBV5-6|.|TRBD1
TGTGCCAGCAGCTTGGTAGGGGGCAGGGGGCTCTCCGGGGCCAACGTCCTGACTTTC
CASSLVGGRGLSGANVLTF
>TRBJ2-7|TRBV2|.|.
TGTGCCAGCAGTGAAACTAAGTCGGGTGGGGAGCAGTACTTC
CASSETKSGGEQYF
>TRBJ2-5|TRBV5-4|.|.
TGTGCCAGCAGCTTGAACAGCCAAGAGACCCAGTACTTC
CASSLNSQETQYF
>TRBJ2-7|TRBV6-6|.|TRBD1
TGTGCCAGCACTACCGGGACAGGGGGAGGCGAGCAGTACTTC
CASTTGTGGGEQYF
>TRBJ2-5|TRBV5-4|.|.
TGTGCCAGCAGCCGGGGTTACCAAGAGACCCAGTACTTC
CASSRGYQETQYF
>TRBJ1-6|TRBV6-5|.|.
TGTGCCAGCAGGTGGGCAGATAATTCACCCCTCCACTTT
CASRWADNSPLHF
>TRBJ2-3|TRBV5-5|.|TRBD2
TGTGCCAGCAGCCAAATGGGACTAGCGGGGGGCCCAGATACGCAGTATTTT
CASSQMGLAGGPDTQYF